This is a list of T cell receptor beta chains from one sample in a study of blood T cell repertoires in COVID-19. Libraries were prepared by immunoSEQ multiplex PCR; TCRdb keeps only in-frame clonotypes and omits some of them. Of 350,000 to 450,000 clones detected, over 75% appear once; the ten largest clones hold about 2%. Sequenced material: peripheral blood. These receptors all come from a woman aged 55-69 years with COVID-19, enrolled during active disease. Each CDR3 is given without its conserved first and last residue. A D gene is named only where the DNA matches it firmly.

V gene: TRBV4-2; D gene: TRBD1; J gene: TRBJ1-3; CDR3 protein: ASSQERTGAYTIY
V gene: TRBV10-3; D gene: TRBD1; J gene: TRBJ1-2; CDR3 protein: AIRGQGHNILYGYT
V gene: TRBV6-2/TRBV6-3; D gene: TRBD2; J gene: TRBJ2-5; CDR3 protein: ASSRRPGLGTQETQY
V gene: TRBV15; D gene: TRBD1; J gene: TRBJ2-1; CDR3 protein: ATSESRTGQANEQF
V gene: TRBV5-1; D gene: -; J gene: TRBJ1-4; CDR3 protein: ASSLSGRSNEKLF
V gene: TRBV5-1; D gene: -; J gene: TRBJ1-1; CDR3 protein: ASSLGGGTEAF
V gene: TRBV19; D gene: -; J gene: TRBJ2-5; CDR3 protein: ASREGSLGAGETQY
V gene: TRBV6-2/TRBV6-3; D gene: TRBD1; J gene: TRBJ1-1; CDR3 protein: ASSTDRVLNTEAF
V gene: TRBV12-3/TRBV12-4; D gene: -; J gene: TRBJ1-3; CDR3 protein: ASSWAAGNTIY
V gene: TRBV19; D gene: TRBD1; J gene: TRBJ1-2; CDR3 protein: ASSPSRPGQNYGYT
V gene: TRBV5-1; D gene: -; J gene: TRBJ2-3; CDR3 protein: ASALQGDTQY
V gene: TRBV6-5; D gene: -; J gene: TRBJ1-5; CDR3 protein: ASSFKPAGGNQPQH
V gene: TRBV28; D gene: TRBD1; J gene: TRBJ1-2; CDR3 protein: ATQRSSGGYGYT
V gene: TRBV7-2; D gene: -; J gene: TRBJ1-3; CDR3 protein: ASSPLGGGNTIY
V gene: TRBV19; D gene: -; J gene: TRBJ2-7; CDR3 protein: ASSITAGAVYEQY
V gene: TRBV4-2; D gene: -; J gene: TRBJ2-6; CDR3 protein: ASSQTLGGPGANVLT
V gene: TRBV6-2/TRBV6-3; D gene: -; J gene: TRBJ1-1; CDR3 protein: ASSPMLANTEAF
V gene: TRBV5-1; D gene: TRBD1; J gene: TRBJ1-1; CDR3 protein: ASSMTGFTEAF
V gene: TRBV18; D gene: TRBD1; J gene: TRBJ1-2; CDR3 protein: ASSPGTGLYGYT
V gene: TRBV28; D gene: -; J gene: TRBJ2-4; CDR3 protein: ASSGGGAGNIQY
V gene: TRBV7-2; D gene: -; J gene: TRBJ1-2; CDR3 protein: ASSLALSGRSGYT
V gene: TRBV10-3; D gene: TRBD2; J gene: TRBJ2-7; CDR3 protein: AITAGTSGGYEQY
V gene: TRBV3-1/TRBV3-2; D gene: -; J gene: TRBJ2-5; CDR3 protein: ASSQDRGSLGETQY
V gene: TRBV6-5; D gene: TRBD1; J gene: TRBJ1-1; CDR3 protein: ASRSGQGPELEAF
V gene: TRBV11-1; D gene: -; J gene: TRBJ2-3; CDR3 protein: ASSNLADGTDTQY
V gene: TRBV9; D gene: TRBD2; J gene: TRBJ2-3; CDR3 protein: ASSVSSLRFGGARGDTQY